The sequence of this TCR beta chain was determined in a study of shared clonotypes between healthy human individuals. Study-level points and caveats: Naive subsets generally had larger estimated richness than memory subsets.

The CDR3 runs 14 residues. V lost 1 base and J lost 5, with 11 bases in between. Germline CDR1 SGHTA, CDR2 FQGNSA. Donors were Caucasian adults residing in Nashville, Tennessee, USA. The split of CD4+ cells yielded CD45RA+ naive and CD45RA-negative memory subsets. This clone was found once. The antigen is not known. Assay used: immunoSEQ multiplex PCR; TCRdb lists only in-frame clones, some missing. The sample carries more than 2 million clones, more than 90% recorded once. The clonotype was recovered from a man in his late teens or twenties in good health. Sequencing was done on a sample of naive CD4+ T cells sorted from blood. Subset denoted: CD45RA+ positively selected. The gene calls are TRBV7-2 and TRBJ2-5, with no clear D. As DNA, the CDR3 is TGTGCCAGCAGCTTAGGAGCGCGACGGGAGACCCAGTACTTC. It yields the protein CASSLGARRETQYF. The full variable domain, completed using reference TRBV7-2 and TRBJ2-5, is GAGVSQSPSNKVTEKGKDVELRCDPISGHTALYWYRQSLGQGLEFLIYFQGNSAPDKSGLPSDRFSAERTGGSVSTLTIQRTQQEDSAVYLCASSLGARRETQYFGPGTRLLVL.